This paragraph covers one T cell receptor beta chain sequence. Its antigen is not identified. The data were taken from a study of T cell responses to AZD1222 COVID-19 vaccine. V lost 4 bases, J lost 2 bases, and 14 bases lay in between. Germline V gene lookup returns CDR1 LGHDT and CDR2 YNNKEL (reference sequence). CDR3 length: 16 amino acids. Study-wide findings and caveats: Reports say nearly half of spike-specific TCRs go after unmutated variant regions. Most donors were white British, females outnumbered males, and clonal diversity was possibly underestimated. Dominant CD4 TCR responses targeted spike regions 160-218 and 743-854.

Some clones are missing from TCRdb's copy, which holds only in-frame ones; the method was immunoSEQ multiplex PCR. The repertoire has roughly 100,000 clones, about 81% of them found once; the top ten carry around 5%. The sample here was peripheral blood, taken on day 0 of AZD1222 vaccination. The genes are TRBV3-1 (or the pseudogene TRBV3-2) and TRBJ1-4, with a weak D call TRBD1 (5 bases). The TCR was taken from an adult in good health. CDR3 region: CASSLTDFPTNEKLFF. The CDR3 DNA is TGTGCCAGCAGCCTGACAGATTTTCCGACTAATGAAAAACTGTTTTTT.